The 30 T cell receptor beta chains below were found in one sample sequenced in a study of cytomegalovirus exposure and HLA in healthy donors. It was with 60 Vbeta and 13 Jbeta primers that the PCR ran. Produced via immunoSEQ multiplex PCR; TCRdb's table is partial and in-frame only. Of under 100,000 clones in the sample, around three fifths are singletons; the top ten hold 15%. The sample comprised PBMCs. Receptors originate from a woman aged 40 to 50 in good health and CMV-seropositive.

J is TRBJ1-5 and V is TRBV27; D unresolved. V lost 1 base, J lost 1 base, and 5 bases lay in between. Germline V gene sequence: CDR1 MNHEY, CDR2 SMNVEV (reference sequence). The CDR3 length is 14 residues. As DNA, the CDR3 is TGTGCCAGCAGTTTATTGGGCAGCAATCAGCCCCAGCATTTT. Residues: CASSLLGSNQPQHF.

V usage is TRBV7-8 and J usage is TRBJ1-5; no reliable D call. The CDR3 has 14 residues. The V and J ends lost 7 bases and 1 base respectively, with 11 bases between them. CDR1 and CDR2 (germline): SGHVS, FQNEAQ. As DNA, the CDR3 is TGTGCCAGCACCGTGGAGCTAAGCAATCAGCCCCAGCATTTT. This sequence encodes CASTVELSNQPQHF.

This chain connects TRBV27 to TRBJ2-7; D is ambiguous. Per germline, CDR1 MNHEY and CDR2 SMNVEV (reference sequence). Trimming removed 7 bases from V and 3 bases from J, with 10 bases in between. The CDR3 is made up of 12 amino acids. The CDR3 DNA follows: TGTGCCAGCATGGGCCACCTCTACGAGCAGTACTTC. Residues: CASMGHLYEQYF.

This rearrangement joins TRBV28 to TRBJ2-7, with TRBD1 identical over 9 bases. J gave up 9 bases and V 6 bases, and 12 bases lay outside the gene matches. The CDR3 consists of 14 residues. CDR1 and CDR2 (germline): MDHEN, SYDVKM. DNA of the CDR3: TGTGCCAGCAGCCCGGTACAGGGGGCCCGTGGGCAGTACTTC. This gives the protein CASSPVQGARGQYF.

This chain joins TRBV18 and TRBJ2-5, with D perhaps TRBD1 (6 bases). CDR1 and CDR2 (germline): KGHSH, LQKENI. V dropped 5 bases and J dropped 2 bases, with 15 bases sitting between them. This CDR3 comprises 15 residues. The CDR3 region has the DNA TGTGCCAGCTCAGCACAGGGATCAGGGCAAGAGACCCAGTACTTC. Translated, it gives CASSAQGSGQETQYF.

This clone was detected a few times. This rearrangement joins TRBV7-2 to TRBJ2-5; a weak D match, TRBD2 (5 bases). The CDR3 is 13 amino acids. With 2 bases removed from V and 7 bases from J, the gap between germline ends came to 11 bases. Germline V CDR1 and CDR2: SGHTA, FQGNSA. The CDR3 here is CASSLPGVRTQYF. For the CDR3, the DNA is TGTGCCAGCAGCTTACCCGGGGTGAGGACCCAGTACTTC. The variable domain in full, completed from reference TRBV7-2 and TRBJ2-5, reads GAGVSQSPSNKVTEKGKDVELRCDPISGHTALYWYRQSLGQGLEFLIYFQGNSAPDKSGLPSDRFSAERTGGSVSTLTIQRTQQEDSAVYLCASSLPGVRTQYFGPGTRLLVL.

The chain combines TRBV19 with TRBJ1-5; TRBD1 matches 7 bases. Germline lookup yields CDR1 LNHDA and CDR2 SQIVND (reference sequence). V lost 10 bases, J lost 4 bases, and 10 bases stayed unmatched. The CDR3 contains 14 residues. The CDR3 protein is CATTGQTINQPQHF. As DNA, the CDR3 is TGTGCCACTACGGGACAGACGATTAATCAGCCCCAGCATTTT.

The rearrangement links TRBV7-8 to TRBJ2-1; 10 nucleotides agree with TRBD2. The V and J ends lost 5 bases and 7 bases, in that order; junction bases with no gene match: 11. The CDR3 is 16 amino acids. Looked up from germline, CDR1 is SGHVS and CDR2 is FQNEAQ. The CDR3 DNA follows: TGTGCCAGCAGCCCATCGCGGCTAGCGGGAGTGAATGAGCAGTTCTTC. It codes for CASSPSRLAGVNEQFF.

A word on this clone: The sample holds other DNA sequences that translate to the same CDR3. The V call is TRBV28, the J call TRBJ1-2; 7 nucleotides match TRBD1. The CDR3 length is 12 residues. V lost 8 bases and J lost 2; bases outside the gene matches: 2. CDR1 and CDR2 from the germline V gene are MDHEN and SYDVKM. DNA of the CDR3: TGTGCCAGCTCGACAGGGAACTATGGCTACACCTTC. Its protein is CASSTGNYGYTF.

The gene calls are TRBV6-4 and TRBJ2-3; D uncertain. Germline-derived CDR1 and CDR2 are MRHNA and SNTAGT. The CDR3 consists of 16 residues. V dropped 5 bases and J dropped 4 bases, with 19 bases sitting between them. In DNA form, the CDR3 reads TGTGCCAGCAGTCCAGCTGGCGGCCTCCGGGCAGATACGCAGTATTTT. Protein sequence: CASSPAGGLRADTQYF.

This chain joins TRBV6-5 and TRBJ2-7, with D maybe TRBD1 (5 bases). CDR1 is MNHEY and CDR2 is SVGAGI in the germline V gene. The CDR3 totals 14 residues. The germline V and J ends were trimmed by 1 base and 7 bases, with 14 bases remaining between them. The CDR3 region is CASSYFGAPGEQYF. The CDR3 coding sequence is TGTGCCAGCAGTTACTTTGGGGCCCCAGGGGAGCAGTACTTC.

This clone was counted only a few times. The CDR3 coding sequence is TGTGCCAGCTCACCACCCCGGACCGGGCGGGGCACAGATACGCAGTATTTT. It translates to CASSPPRTGRGTDTQYF. This chain joins TRBV18 and TRBJ2-3; D possibly corresponds to TRBD2 (5 bases). The CDR3 covers 17 residues. V lost 0 bases to trimming and J lost 1 base, with 14 bases between them. The germline CDR1 and CDR2 sequences are KGHSH and LQKENI.

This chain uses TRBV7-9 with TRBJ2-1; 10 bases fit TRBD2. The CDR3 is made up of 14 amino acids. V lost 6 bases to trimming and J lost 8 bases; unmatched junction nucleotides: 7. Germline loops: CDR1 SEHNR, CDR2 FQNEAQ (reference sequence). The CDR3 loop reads CASSPIAGGDEQFF. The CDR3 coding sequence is TGTGCCAGCAGTCCAATAGCGGGAGGCGATGAGCAGTTCTTC.

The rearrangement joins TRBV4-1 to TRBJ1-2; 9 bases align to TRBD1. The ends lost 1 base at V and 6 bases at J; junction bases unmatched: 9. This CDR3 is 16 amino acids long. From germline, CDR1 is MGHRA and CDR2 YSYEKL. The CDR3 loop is CASSQVGTGGVDGYTF. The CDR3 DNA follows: TGCGCCAGCAGCCAAGTGGGTACAGGGGGCGTCGATGGCTACACCTTC.

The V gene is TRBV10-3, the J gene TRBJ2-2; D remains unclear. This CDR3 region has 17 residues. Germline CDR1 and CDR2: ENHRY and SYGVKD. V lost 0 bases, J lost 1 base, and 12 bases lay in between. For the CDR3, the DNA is TGTGCCATCAGTGAGTCAGACTCTCTTTGGAACACCGGGGAGCTGTTTTTT. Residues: CAISESDSLWNTGELFF.

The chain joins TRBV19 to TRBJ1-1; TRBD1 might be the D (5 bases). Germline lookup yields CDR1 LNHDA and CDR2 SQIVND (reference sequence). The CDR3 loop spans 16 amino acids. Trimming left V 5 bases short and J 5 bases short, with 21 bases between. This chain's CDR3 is CASSPTLVGGRTEAFF. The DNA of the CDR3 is TGTGCCAGTAGTCCCACCTTGGTGGGGGGTAGAACTGAAGCTTTCTTT. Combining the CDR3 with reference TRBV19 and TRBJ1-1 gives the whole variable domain DGGITQSPKYLFRKEGQNVTLSCEQNLNHDAMYWYRQDPGQGLRLIYYSQIVNDFQKGDIAEGYSVSREKKESFPLTVTSAQKNPTAFYLCASSPTLVGGRTEAFFGQGTRLTVV.

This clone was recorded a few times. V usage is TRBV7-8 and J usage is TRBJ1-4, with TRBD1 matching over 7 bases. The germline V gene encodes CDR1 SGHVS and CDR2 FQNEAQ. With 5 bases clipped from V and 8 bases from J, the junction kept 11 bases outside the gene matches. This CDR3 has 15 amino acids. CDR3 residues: CASSGRGGGGEKLFF. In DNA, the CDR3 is TGTGCCAGCAGCGGGCGAGGGGGCGGTGGAGAAAAACTGTTTTTT.

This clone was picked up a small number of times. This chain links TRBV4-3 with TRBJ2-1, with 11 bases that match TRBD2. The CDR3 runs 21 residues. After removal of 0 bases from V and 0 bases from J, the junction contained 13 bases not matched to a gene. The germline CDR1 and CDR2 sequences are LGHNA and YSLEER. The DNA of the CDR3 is TGCGCCAGCAGCCAAGAGTGGAGTTCTAGCGGGAGGACCTTCTCCTACAATGAGCAGTTCTTC. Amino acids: CASSQEWSSSGRTFSYNEQFF.

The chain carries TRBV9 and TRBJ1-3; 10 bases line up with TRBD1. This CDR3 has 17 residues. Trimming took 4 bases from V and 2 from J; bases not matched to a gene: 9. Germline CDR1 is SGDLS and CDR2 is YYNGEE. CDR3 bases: TGTGCCAGCAGCCCCGGGACAGGGGTATATACTGGAAACACCATATATTTT. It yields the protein CASSPGTGVYTGNTIYF.

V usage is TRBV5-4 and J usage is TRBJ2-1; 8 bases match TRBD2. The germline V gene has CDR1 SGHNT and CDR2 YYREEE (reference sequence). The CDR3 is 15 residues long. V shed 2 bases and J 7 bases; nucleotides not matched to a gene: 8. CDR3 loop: CASSFPAGDGNEQFF. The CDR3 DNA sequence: TGTGCCAGCAGCTTTCCAGCGGGAGATGGGAATGAGCAGTTCTTC.

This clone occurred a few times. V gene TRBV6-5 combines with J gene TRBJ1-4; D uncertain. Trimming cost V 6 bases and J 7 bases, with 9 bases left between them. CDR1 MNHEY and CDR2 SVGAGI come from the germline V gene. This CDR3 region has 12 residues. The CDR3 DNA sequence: TGTGCCAGCAGGGCCCCAGGTGAAAAACTGTTTTTT. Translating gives CASRAPGEKLFF.

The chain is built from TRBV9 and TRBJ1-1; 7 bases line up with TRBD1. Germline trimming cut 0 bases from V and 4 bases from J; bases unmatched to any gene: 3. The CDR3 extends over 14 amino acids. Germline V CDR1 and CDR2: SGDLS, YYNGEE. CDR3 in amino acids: CASSVDRGGTEAFF. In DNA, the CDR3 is TGTGCCAGCAGCGTAGACAGGGGAGGCACTGAAGCTTTCTTT.

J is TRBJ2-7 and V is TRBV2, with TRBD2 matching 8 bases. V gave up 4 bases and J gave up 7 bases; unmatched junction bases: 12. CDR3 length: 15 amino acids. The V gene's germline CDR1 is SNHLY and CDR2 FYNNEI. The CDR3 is CASSVTLAGSREQYF. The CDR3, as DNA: TGTGCCAGCAGTGTTACTCTAGCGGGTTCGCGGGAGCAGTACTTC.

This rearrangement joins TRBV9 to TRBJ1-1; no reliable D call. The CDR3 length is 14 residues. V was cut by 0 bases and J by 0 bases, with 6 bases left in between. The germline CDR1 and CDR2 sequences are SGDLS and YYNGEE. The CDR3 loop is CASSVVEMNTEAFF. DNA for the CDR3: TGTGCCAGCAGCGTAGTAGAAATGAACACTGAAGCTTTCTTT.

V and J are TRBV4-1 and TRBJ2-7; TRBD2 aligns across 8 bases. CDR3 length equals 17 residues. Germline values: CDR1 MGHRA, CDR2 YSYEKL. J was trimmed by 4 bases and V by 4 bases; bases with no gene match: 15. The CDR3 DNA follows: TGCGCCAGCAGCCTCAACCGGCCGGGACTAGGATCTTACGAGCAGTACTTC. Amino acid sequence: CASSLNRPGLGSYEQYF.

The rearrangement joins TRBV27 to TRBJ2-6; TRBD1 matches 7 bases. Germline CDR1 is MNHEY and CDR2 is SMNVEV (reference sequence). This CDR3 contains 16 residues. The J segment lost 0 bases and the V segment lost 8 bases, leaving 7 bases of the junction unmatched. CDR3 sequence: CASQRGHRSGANVLTF. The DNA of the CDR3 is TGTGCCAGCCAGAGGGGGCATCGCTCTGGGGCCAACGTCCTGACTTTC.

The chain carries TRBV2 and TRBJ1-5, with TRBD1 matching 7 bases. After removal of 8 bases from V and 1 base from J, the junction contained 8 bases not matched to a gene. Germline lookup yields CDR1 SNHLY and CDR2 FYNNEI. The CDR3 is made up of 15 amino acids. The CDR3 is CASGIQGRSNQPQHF. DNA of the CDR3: TGTGCCAGCGGAATACAGGGGAGAAGCAATCAGCCCCAGCATTTT.

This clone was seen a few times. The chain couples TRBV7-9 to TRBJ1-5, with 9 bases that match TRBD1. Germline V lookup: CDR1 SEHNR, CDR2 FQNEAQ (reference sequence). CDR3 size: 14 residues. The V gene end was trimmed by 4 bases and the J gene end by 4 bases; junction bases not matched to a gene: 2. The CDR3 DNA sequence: TGTGCCAGCAGCTCCGGACAGGGGAATCAGCCCCAGCATTTT. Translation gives CASSSGQGNQPQHF.

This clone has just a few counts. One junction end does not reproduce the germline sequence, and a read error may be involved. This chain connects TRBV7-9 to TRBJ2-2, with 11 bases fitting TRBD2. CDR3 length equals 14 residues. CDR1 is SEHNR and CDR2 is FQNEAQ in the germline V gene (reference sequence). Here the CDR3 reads CASSIAGGAGELFF. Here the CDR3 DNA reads TGTGCCAGCAGCATAGCGGGAGGGGCCGGGGAGCTGTTTTTT.

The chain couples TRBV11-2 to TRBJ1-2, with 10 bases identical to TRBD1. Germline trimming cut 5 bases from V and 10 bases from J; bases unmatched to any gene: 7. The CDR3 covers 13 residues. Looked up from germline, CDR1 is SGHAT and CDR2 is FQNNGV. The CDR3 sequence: CASSQRGTGDYTF. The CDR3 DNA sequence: TGTGCCAGCAGCCAAAGGGGGACAGGGGACTACACCTTC.